This is a list of T cell receptor beta chains from one sample in a study of cytotoxic CD8 clonotypes in ibrutinib-treated CLL. Produced via immunoSEQ multiplex PCR; TCRdb's table is partial and in-frame only. The sample records more than 150,000 clones, around 70% being singletons. The sequenced sample was PBMCs, obtained after 24 months of ibrutinib treatment. Every receptor here comes from a human donor with chronic lymphocytic leukemia. CDR3s include the opening cysteine and the closing phenylalanine or tryptophan. Fields, in order: J gene, V gene, D gene, clone size, CDR3 protein, CDR3 DNA. The D gene is left open where the match is weak. The size of a clone is reported for some rows only, either as once, few or many, or as a class for expanded clones.

TRBJ2-7	TRBV4-3	TRBD1	NA	CASSQTGTGLYEQYF	TGCGCCAGCAGCCAGACCGGGACAGGGCTCTACGAGCAGTACTTC
TRBJ2-1	TRBV5-1	NA	NA	CASSLAASSYNEQFF	TGCGCCAGCAGCTTGGCGGCGAGCTCCTACAATGAGCAGTTCTTC
TRBJ2-5	TRBV5-1	TRBD2	NA	CASSSPRLAGRGETQYF	TGCGCCAGCAGCTCACCTCGGCTAGCGGGGCGAGGGGAGACCCAGTACTTC
TRBJ2-5	TRBV7-2	NA	NA	CASSLAETQYF	TGTGCCAGCAGCTTAGCCGAGACCCAGTACTTC
TRBJ2-1	TRBV15	NA	NA	CATSRDHSSGTYNEQFF	TGTGCCACCAGCAGAGATCATTCATCTGGCACCTACAATGAGCAGTTCTTC
TRBJ2-3	TRBV19	TRBD1	few	CASSTTGVGTDTQYF	TGTGCCAGTAGCACCACAGGGGTGGGCACAGATACGCAGTATTTT
TRBJ2-2	TRBV5-5	NA	NA	CASSFLYVSSSGELFF	TGTGCCAGCAGCTTTCTTTACGTCAGTAGCTCCGGGGAGCTGTTTTTT
TRBJ1-4	TRBV7-2	NA	NA	CASSPRVSEKLFF	TGTGCCAGCTCCCCCCGGGTTTCGGAAAAACTGTTTTTT
TRBJ2-5	TRBV7-2	NA	NA	CASSLRGGNQETQYF	TGTGCCAGCAGCTTAAGGGGGGGGAACCAAGAGACCCAGTACTTC
TRBJ2-3	TRBV5-4	TRBD2	once	CASSKGLAGDPSTDTQYF	TGTGCCAGCAGCAAGGGACTAGCGGGAGACCCAAGCACAGATACGCAGTATTTT
TRBJ1-2	TRBV27	NA	NA	CASSPWQGSYGYTF	TGTGCCAGCAGTCCCTGGCAGGGGAGCTATGGCTACACCTTC
TRBJ1-2	TRBV4-2	TRBD1	NA	CASSPLMSGQGGGYTF	TGTGCCAGCAGCCCCCTTATGAGTGGACAGGGCGGAGGCTACACCTTC
TRBJ2-7	TRBV10-1	TRBD2	few	CASSEGLAGAGYEQYF	TGCGCCAGCAGTGAAGGACTAGCGGGAGCCGGATACGAGCAGTACTTC
TRBJ1-1	TRBV28	NA	NA	CASSLAGVGRDTEAFF	TGTGCCAGCAGTTTGGCAGGAGTGGGTAGGGACACTGAAGCTTTCTTT
TRBJ2-7	TRBV5-1	NA	few	CASGFGQSSEQYF	TGCGCCAGCGGCTTTGGCCAGTCCAGCGAGCAGTACTTC
TRBJ2-7	TRBV12-5	TRBD1	few	CASGLVLPLQRTGREQYF	TGTGCTAGTGGTTTGGTACTACCACTACAACGGACAGGCCGCGAGCAGTACTTC
TRBJ2-3	TRBV5-1	NA	NA	CASSFGTPLDTQYF	TGCGCCAGCAGCTTCGGGACTCCCCTAGATACGCAGTATTTT
TRBJ1-1	TRBV6-1	TRBD1	NA	CASRLDRGGFEAFF	TGTGCCAGCAGACTCGACAGGGGGGGGTTTGAAGCTTTCTTT